This T cell receptor beta chain stems from a study of blood T cell repertoires in COVID-19. The assay was immunoSEQ multiplex PCR, and TCRdb's table has in-frame clones only and misses some. The sample contains around 100,000 clones, roughly 89% of which appear only once. The CDR3 is made up of 16 amino acids. In germline, CDR1 is SGHAT, CDR2 FQNNGV. V was trimmed by 2 bases and J by 2 bases, leaving 13 bases between them. Sequenced: peripheral blood. This chain uses TRBV11-2 with TRBJ1-3, with D hard to call. The sequence was obtained from a human donor in a cohort sampled during active COVID-19. DNA for the CDR3: TGTGCCAGCAGCTTATCAATACCTTCTACTGGAAACACCATATATTTT. Its protein is CASSLSIPSTGNTIYF.